In this sample, the clone carrying this TCR beta chain turned up once. Its target is not known. The sample comes from a study of radiation and T cells in renal cell carcinoma. Study in general: Nephrectomy followed 15 Gy stereotactic body radiation by 4 weeks. Whole-study results and caveats: No pretreatment tumor biopsies were available for baseline clonotypes. From baseline, blood top tumor clonotypes peaked at 2 weeks post-radiation.

Profiled with immunoSEQ multiplex PCR; TCRdb holds only in-frame clones, not every one. The sample includes 50,000 to 75,000 clones, 65% to 85% of them seen just once. Time point denoted: baseline pretreatment blood. Treatment indicated: 15 Gy SBRT to primary tumor, nephrectomy 4 weeks later. Serial blood draws occurred at baseline and 2 and 4 weeks post-SBRT. Germline CDR1 and CDR2: MNHNS and SASEGT. The CDR3 spans 17 residues. The V segment lost 4 bases and the J segment 2 bases; nucleotides outside the gene matches: 5. The receptor's source is a man aged 60 to 75 with renal cell carcinoma. The chain carries TRBV6-1 and TRBJ2-3; 14 bases agree with TRBD2. The sequenced sample was blood, obtained from a patient whose treatment included radiotherapy and nephrectomy. CDR3 loop: CASSGRTSGRSTDTQYF. The DNA of the CDR3 is TGTGCCAGCAGTGGGAGGACTAGCGGGAGGTCCACAGATACGCAGTATTTT.